This T cell receptor beta chain was found in a study of blood T cell repertoires in COVID-19. Overall study context: COVID-19 samples from acute and convalescent phases originated in the United States, Italy and Spain. PBMCs, B-cell-depleted T cells, or T cells provided the cDNA or gDNA that made up the material.

How the authors handled the data: Estimation of nucleated cell counts was performed using reference gene primer amplification. Measured with immunoSEQ multiplex PCR; TCRdb has only the in-frame clones, and not every one. V and J calls and clone size follow that table, whereas D and trimming were derived from the DNA. The data contain a few hundred thousand clones, approximately 88% of them singletons. Which cohort a participant joined came from the clinical history participants gave. The sequenced sample was PBMCs or T cells enriched from blood (not recorded which). The TCR sequence derives from a woman aged 40 to 50 with acute COVID-19.

The CDR3 region is CASSLDTGGQPQHF. The CDR3 DNA is TGCGCCAGCAGCTTGGATACAGGGGGACAGCCCCAGCATTTT. The chain carries TRBV5-1 and TRBJ1-5; 8 bases line up with TRBD1. V gave up 0 bases and J gave up 7 bases; unmatched junction bases: 3. CDR3 size: 14 residues. Germline lookup yields CDR1 SGHRS and CDR2 YFSETQ.